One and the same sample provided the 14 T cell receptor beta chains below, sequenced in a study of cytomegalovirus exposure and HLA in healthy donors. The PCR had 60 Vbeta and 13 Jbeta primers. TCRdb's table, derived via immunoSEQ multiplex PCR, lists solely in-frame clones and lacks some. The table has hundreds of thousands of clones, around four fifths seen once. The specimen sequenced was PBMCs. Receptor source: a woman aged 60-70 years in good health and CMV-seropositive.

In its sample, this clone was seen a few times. CDR3 coding DNA: TGTGCCAGCAGTACCCTCGCGGGGTCTGGAAACACCATATATTTT. Encoded protein: CASSTLAGSGNTIYF. V is TRBV6-7 and J is TRBJ1-3; D call uncertain. TRBV6-7 is recorded as an ORF, its role being uncertain. Trimming left V 5 bases short and J 1 base short, with 12 bases between. The CDR3 extends over 15 amino acids.

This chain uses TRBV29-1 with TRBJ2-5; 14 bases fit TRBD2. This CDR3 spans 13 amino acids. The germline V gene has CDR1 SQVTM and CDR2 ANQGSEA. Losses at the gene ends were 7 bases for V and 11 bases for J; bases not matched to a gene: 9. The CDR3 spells CSAGTSGSSEQYF. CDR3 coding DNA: TGCAGCGCCGGGACTAGCGGGAGTAGTGAGCAGTACTTC.

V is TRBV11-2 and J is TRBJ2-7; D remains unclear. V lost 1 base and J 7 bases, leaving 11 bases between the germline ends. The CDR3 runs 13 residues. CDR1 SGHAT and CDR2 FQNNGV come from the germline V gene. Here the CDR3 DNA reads TGTGCCAGCAGCTTAGGGGCAGGCAGGGAGCAGTACTTC. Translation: CASSLGAGREQYF.

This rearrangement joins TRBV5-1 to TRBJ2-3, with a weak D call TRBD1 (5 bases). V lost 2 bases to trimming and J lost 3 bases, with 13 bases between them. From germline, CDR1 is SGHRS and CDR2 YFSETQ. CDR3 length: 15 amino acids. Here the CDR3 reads CASSFRQGLTDTQYF. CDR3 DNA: TGCGCCAGCAGCTTTCGGCAGGGTCTTACAGATACGCAGTATTTT.

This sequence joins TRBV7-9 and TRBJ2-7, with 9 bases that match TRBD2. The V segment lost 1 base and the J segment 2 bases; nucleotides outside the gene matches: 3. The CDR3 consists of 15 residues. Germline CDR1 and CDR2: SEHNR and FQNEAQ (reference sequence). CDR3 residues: CASSLGTSVTYEQYF. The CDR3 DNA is TGTGCCAGCAGCTTAGGGACTAGCGTTACCTACGAGCAGTACTTC.

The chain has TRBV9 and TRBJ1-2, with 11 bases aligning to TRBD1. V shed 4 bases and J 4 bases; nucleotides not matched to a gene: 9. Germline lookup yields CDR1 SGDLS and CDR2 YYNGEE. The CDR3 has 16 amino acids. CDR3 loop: CASSRGQGDVAYGYTF. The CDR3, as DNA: TGTGCCAGCAGCAGGGGACAGGGGGATGTGGCCTATGGCTACACCTTC.

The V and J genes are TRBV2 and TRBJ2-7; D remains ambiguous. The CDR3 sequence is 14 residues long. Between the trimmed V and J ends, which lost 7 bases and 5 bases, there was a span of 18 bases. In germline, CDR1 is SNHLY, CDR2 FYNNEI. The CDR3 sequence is CASTMTTPANEQYF. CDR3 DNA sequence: TGTGCCAGCACCATGACAACCCCCGCGAACGAGCAGTACTTC.

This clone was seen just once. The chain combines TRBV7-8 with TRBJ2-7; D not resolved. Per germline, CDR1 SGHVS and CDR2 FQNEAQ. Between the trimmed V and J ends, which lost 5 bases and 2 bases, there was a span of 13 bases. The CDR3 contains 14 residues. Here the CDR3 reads CASSRVSIAYEQYF. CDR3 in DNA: TGTGCCAGCAGCCGCGTTTCGATTGCCTACGAGCAGTACTTC.

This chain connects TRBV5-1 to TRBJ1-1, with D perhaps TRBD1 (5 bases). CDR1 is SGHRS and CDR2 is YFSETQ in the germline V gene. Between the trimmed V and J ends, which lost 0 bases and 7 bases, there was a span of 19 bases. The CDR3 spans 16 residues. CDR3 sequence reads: CASSLAPGGGTGEAFF. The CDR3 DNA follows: TGCGCCAGCAGCTTGGCCCCTGGGGGGGGGACTGGTGAAGCTTTCTTT.

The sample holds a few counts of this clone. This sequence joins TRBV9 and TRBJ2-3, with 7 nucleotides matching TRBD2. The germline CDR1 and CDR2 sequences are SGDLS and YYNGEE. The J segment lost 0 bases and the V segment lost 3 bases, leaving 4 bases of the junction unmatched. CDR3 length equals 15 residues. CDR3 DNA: TGTGCCAGCAGCGCGGGAGGACGGAGCACAGATACGCAGTATTTT. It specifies CASSAGGRSTDTQYF.

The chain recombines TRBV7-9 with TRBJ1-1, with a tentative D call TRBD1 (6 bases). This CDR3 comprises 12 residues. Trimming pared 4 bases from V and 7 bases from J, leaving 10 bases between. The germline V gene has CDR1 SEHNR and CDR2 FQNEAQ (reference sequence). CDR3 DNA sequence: TGTGCCAGCAGCTCCAGGACAGATGAAGCTTTCTTT. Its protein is CASSSRTDEAFF.

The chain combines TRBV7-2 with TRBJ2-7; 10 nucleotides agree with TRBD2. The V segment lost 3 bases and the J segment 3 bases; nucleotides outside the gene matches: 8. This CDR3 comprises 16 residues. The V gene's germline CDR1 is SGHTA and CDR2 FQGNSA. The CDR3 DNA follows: TGTGCCAGCAGCTTCCCTAGCGGGGGATCTGGCTACGAGCAGTACTTC. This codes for CASSFPSGGSGYEQYF.

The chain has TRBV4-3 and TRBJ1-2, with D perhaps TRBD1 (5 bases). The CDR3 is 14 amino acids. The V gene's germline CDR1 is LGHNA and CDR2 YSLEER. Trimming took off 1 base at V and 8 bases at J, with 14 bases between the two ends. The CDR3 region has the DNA TGCGCCAGCAGCCAAGGGGGAGGGGAGTCCGGCTACACCTTC. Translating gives CASSQGGGESGYTF.

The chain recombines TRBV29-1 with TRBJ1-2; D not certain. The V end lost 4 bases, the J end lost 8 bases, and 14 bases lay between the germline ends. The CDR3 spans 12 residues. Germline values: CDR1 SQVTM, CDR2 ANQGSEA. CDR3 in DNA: TGCAGCGTTGGTGGCCTGAGGGTAGGCTACACCTTC. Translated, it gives CSVGGLRVGYTF. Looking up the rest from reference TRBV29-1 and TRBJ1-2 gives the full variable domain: SAVISQKPSRDICQRGTSLTIQCQVDSQVTMMFWYRQQPGQSLTLIATANQGSEATYESGFVIDKFPISRPNLTFSTLTVSNMSPEDSSIYLCSVGGLRVGYTFGSGTRLTVV.